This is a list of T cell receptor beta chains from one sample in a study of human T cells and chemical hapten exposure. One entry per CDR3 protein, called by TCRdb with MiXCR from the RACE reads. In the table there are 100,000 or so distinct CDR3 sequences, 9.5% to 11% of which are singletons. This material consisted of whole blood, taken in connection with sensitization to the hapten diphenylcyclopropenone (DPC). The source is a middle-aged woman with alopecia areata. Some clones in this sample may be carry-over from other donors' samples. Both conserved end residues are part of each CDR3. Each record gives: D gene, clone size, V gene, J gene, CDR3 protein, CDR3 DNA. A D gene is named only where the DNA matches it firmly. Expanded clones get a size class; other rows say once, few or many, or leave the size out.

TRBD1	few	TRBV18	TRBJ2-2	CASSPGQNSGELFF	TGTGCCAGCTCACCGGGACAGAATTCCGGGGAGCTGTTTTTT
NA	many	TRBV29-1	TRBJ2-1	CSVINYNEQFF	TGCAGCGTGATTAACTACAATGAGCAGTTCTTC
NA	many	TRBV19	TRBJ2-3	CATAPGTRDTDTQYF	TGTGCCACCGCCCCCGGGACACGCGACACAGATACGCAGTATTTT
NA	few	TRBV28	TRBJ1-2	CASSLRGAAGYTF	TGTGCCAGCAGTTTACGGGGGGCGGCTGGCTACACCTTC
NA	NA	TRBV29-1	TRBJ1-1	CSAEGAEAFF	TGCAGCGCCGAAGGAGCAGAAGCTTTCTTT
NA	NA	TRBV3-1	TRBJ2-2	CASSQDRTGELFF	TGTGCCAGCAGCCAAGATCGGACCGGGGAGCTGTTTTTT
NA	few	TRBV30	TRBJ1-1	CAWSLTPGTEAFF	TGTGCCTGGAGTCTAACGCCGGGCACTGAAGCTTTCTTT
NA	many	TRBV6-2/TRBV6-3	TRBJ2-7	CASSPAGTSSYEQYF	TGTGCCAGCAGTCCCGCGGGGACGAGCTCCTACGAGCAGTACTTC
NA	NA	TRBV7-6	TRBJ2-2	CASSFSGQNTGELFF	TGTGCCAGCAGCTTTTCGGGACAGAACACCGGGGAGCTGTTTTTT
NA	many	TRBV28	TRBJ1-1	CASSLRLDTEAFF	TGTGCCAGCAGTTTAAGGCTGGACACTGAAGCTTTCTTT
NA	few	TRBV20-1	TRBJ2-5	CSAPNRASVLETQYF	TGCAGTGCCCCAAACCGGGCTAGTGTGCTGGAGACCCAGTACTTC
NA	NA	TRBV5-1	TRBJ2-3	CARSLDSGGPGTDTQYF	TGCGCCAGAAGCTTGGACTCTGGAGGGCCCGGCACAGATACGCAGTATTTT
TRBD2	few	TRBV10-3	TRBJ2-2	CAIREGLDTGELFF	TGTGCCATCCGGGAGGGACTAGATACCGGGGAGCTGTTTTTT
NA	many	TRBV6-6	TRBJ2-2	CASSYSTARSTGELFF	TGTGCCAGCAGTTACTCGACGGCGAGAAGCACCGGGGAGCTGTTTTTT
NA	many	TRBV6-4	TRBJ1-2	CASSPGTGEPNYGYTF	TGTGCCAGCAGTCCCGGGACGGGAGAACCTAACTATGGCTACACCTTC
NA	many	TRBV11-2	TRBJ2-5	CASSGGGRAGRPTPIGTQYF	TGTGCCAGCAGCGGAGGGGGAAGGGCCGGTCGTCCGACCCCCATTGGGACCCAGTACTTC
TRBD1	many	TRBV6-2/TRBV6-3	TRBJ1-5	CASRGTGRMNQPQHF	TGTGCCAGCAGGGGGACAGGGAGGATGAATCAGCCCCAGCATTTT
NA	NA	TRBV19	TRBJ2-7	CASSIDPGYEQYF	TGTGCCAGTAGTATAGATCCGGGCTACGAGCAGTACTTC
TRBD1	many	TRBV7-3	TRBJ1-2	CASSLSRTGPYGYTF	TGTGCCAGCAGCCTAAGTCGGACAGGGCCCTATGGCTACACCTTC
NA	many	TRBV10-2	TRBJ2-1	CASSESVSFSYNEQFF	TGCGCCAGCAGTGAGTCAGTCAGTTTCTCCTACAATGAGCAGTTCTTC
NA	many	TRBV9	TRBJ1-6	CASSVAEGASNSPLHF	TGTGCCAGCAGCGTAGCGGAAGGAGCAAGTAATTCACCCCTCCACTTT
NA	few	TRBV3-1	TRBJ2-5	CASSLGQVEYQETQYF	TGTGCCAGCAGCCTGGGTCAGGTCGAGTACCAAGAGACCCAGTACTTC
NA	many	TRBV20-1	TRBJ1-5	CSAREISNQPQHF	TGCAGTGCTCGGGAGATTAGCAATCAGCCCCAGCATTTT
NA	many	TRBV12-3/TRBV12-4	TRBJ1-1	CASSLGPNTEAFF	TGTGCCAGCAGCTTAGGCCCAAACACTGAAGCTTTCTTT
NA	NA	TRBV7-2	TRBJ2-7	CASSLASGQSYEQYF	TGTGCCAGCAGCTTAGCATCGGGACAAAGCTACGAGCAGTACTTC
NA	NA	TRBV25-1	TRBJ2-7	CASSRFDQNPYEQYF	TGTGCCAGCTCCCGTTTTGACCAAAATCCCTACGAGCAGTACTTC
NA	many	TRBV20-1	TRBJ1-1	CSAREDLNTEAFF	TGCAGTGCTAGAGAAGATCTGAACACTGAAGCTTTCTTT
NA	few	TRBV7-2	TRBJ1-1	CASSLAGRQNTEAFF	TGTGCCAGCAGCTTAGCGGGGCGGCAGAACACTGAAGCTTTCTTT
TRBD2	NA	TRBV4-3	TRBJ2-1	CASSPGQLAGAGNEQFF	TGCGCCAGCAGCCCGGGACAGCTAGCGGGAGCCGGCAATGAGCAGTTCTTC
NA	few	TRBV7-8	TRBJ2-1	CASSLPQSWNEQFF	TGTGCCAGCAGCTTACCCCAGAGCTGGAATGAGCAGTTCTTC
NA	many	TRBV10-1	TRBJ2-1	CASSALANEQFF	TGCGCCAGCAGTGCCCTAGCGAATGAGCAGTTCTTC
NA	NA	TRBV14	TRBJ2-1	CASSQEARTFYNEQFF	TGTGCCAGCAGCCAAGAAGCACGGACCTTCTACAATGAGCAGTTCTTC
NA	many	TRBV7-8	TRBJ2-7	CASSLAKAQGRAKYF	TGTGCCAGCAGCTTAGCCAAGGCCCAGGGTCGGGCAAAGTACTTC